This T cell receptor beta chain was observed in a study of beta chain features in type 1 diabetes. The sequenced template was cDNA made from the entire isolated RNA. Sequencing was performed with immunoSEQ multiplex PCR; in TCRdb, only in-frame clones are kept and a portion is missing. The table shows approximately 470,000 clones, with approximately 30% occurring only once. Study results and limitations: Among patients, naive, central memory and Treg TCRB repertoires appeared more similar than among healthy donors.

Regarding this clone: What it binds is not known.

The CDR3 extends over 14 amino acids. V was clipped by 4 bases and J by 5 bases, with 15 bases between them. The germline V gene encodes CDR1 SQVTM and CDR2 ANQGSEA. The V gene is TRBV29-1, the J gene TRBJ2-1; D ambiguous. This TCR was recovered from a man between 18 and 35 years old in good health. The specimen sequenced was naive CD4+ T cells from blood. The CDR3 bases are TGCAGCGTTGTCTCGCGGCAGAGCAACAATGAGCAGTTCTTC. Its protein is CSVVSRQSNNEQFF.